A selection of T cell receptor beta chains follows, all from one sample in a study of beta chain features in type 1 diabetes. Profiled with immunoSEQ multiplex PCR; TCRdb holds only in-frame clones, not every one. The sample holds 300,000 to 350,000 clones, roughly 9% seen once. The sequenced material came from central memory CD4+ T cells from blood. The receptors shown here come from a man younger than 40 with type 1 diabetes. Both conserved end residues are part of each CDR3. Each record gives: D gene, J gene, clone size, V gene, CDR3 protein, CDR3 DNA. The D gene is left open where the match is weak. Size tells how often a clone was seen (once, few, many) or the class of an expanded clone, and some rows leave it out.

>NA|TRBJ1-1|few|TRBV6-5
CASSYSSEGTEAFF
TGTGCCAGCAGTTACTCATCCGAGGGCACTGAAGCTTTCTTT
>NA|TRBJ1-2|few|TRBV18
CASSPPVREDGYTF
TGTGCCAGCTCACCACCGGTCAGGGAGGATGGCTACACCTTC
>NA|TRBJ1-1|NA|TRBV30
CAWSKGLGSPEMPAFF
TGTGCCTGGAGTAAAGGGTTGGGCAGCCCTGAGATGCCAGCTTTCTTT
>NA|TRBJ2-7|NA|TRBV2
CASSTDFSYEQYF
TGTGCCAGCAGTACAGACTTCTCCTACGAGCAGTACTTC
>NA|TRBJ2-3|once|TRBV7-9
CASSFLGGVTDTQYF
TGTGCCAGCAGCTTCCTGGGGGGCGTTACAGATACGCAGTATTTT
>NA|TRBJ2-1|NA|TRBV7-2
CASSSIGAYYEQFF
TGTGCCAGCAGCTCCATTGGGGCATACTATGAGCAGTTCTTC
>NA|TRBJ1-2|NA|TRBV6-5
CASSLSGYGYTF
TGTGCCAGCAGTTTATCAGGCTATGGCTACACCTTC
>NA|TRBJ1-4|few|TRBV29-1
CSVMTGPTEELFF
TGCAGCGTCATGACGGGGCCAACGGAGGAACTGTTTTTT
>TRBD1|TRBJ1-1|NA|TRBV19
CASRGTGVRTEAFF
TGTGCCAGTAGGGGAACAGGGGTACGGACTGAAGCTTTCTTT
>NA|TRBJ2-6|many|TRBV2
CASSEGGGANVLTF
TGTGCCAGCAGTGAGGGAGGCGGGGCCAACGTCCTGACTTTC
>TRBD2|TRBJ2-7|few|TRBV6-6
CASSSGLAMYEQYF
TGTGCCAGCAGTTCGGGACTAGCGATGTACGAGCAGTACTTC